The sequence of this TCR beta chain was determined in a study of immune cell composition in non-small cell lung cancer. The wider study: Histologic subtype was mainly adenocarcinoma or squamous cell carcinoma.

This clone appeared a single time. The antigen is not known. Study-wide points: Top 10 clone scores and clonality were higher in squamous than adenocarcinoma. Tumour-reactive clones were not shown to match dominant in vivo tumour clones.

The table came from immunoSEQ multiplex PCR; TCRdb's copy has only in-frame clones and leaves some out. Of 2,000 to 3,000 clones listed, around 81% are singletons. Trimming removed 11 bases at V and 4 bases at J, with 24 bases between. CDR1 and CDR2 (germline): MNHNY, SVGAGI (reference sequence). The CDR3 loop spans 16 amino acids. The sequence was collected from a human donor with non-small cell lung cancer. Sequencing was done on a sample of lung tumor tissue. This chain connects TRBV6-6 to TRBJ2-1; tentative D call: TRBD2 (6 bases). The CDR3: CAATRDSGSFYNEQFF. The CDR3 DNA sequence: TGTGCCGCCACCAGGGATAGCGGCTCCTTTTACAATGAGCAGTTCTTC.